Listed here is a single T cell receptor (beta chain). No cognate antigen has been identified for it. Per-base qualities were not stored, and no clone one base away is much larger. Sequencing took place on an Illumina NovaSeq 6000. TCRalpha and TCRbeta cDNA libraries were built by 5'RACE with constant-segment primers, adding sample barcodes and unique molecular identifiers. RNA was extracted from every sample with Trizol reagent. The libraries were amplified in two PCR steps, and the second step added a second sample barcode and Illumina TruSeq adapters. The libraries were sequenced on an Illumina NovaSeq using 2 x 150 bp paired-end reads. As for the authors' bioinformatics: The reads were demultiplexed and collapsed into UMI-guided consensus sequences using migec v1.2.7. Using mixcr v2.1.11, UMI consensuses were aligned to TRA and TRB V and J templates and then assembled into clonotypes. A clonotype was counted as expanded or contracted only when both edgeR and NoisET called the clonotype significant, with the noise models trained on biological replicates. For edgeR calls, the thresholds were a false discovery rate-adjusted p below 0.01 and a log2 fold-change of 1. PCA with hierarchical clustering of max-normalized trajectories of the 1000 most abundant clonotypes was used as exploratory dynamics analysis. The CD4 or CD8 phenotype of responding clones was assigned using the separately sequenced CD4+ and CD8+ repertoires. TCRdb redid the processing of the public reads, applying fastp at Q25 and MiXCR, and retained in-frame beta chains. CDR3 protein sequences are deduplicated, and each keeps its most common genes and DNA. None of the V and J calls come from the authors' own analysis; TCRdb made them. The sample table shows 300,000 or so distinct CDR3 sequences, and roughly 15% are seen once. Of the sample, roughly 22% falls within the top ten clones.

The sample belongs to a study of T-cell memory formation after mild COVID-19 (dated by TCRdb to about 2021). Background on the whole study: Most TCR sequence clusters were specific to one of the two donors. Longitudinal TCRalpha and TCRbeta repertoire sequencing tracked T-cell clones expanding and contracting after mild COVID-19 in a couple of donors. The cohort was made up of two young adult volunteers, one female and one male, who were previously healthy. Points the paper makes about the study in general: The detection of some responding clones in pre-infection memory suggests that pre-existing cross-reactive memory T cells joined the SARS-CoV-2 response. The study included only a couple of mild cases, and larger cohorts that include severe cases with pre-infection samples were judged to be necessary. Clones that contracted from day 15 to 85 showed balanced CD4/CD8 phenotypes, whereas a second wave of clones that expanded from day 15 to 37 leaned towards CD4+. Contracting CD4+ clones were located mainly in the CM and EM memory subsets, whereas CD8+ clones were found to be enriched in EMRA. SARS-CoV-2 specificity was not confirmed for the second-wave clones peaking on day 37.

PBMCs were isolated by Ficoll-Paque density gradient centrifugation. Relative to germline, V is 2 bases shorter and J is 6 bases shorter, with 18 bases between their ends. The CDR3 has 16 amino acids, counting the end cysteine and phenylalanine. Only the CDR3 DNA stays, 48 bases, in frame from base 1. The germline V gene supplies CDR1 SGHTA and CDR2 FQGTGA. The sequencing input was PBMCs or a T cell subset sorted from them (not recorded which). This sequence uses TRBV7-3 and TRBJ2-3, with a weak D call of TRBD2 (6 bases match). The TCR was taken from a man younger than 35 who had mild COVID-19 (a few samples of this study predate the infection). The sample titles of this study are shuffled in the database, so cell type and time point are left out; the donor was told from shared clones. The CDR3 here reads CASSLRSGVGWDTQYF. The base sequence is TGTGCCAGCAGCTTACGGTCGGGGGTAGGGTGGGATACGCAGTATTTT.